The clone carrying this T cell receptor beta chain was counted at least ten times. Its antigen is still unknown. Ophthalmopathy in the patients scored at least 3 on Clinical Activity Score and at least 4 on NOSPECS grade, lasting under 3 months. It was RNA transcripts that yielded the amplified TCR beta CDR3 regions. The HTBI primer set was used in a first-round RT-PCR of the TCR CDR3. TCRdb fed the multiplex PCR reads into MiXCR, producing one record per CDR3 protein. The data contain more than 350,000 distinct CDR3 sequences, about 16% of them singletons. The trim removed 6 bases at V and 8 bases at J, leaving 12 bases unmatched. CDR3 length equals 15 residues. This entry is derived from a study of T cells in Graves' hyperthyroidism and ophthalmopathy. General study results and limits: Model predictions of ophthalmopathy came a median around 6.5 months before onset.

The sample comprised blood. V is TRBV12-3 or TRBV12-4 and J is TRBJ1-4; 7 bases agree with TRBD1. This receptor was identified in an older woman with Graves' ophthalmopathy. The CDR3, as DNA: TGTGCCAGCAGCCCCTTGACAGGGATGAGGGAAAAACTGTTTTTT. Encoded protein: CASSPLTGMREKLFF.